This T cell receptor beta chain was recorded in a study of T cell responses to AZD1222 COVID-19 vaccine. In regard to this clone: The antigen is undetermined.

The data were produced by immunoSEQ multiplex PCR, yet TCRdb's version contains in-frame clones alone and is incomplete. The sample carries about 100,000 clones, about 93% recorded once. Germline V gene data show CDR1 as SGHKS and CDR2 as YYEKEE (reference sequence). This CDR3 region has 16 residues. Trimming took 3 bases from V and 3 from J, leaving 19 bases between them. Overall study results and limits: Donors were largely white British and mainly female; clonal diversity was possibly underestimated. CD4 TCRs covered the whole spike, strongest at regions 160-218 and 743-854. Only 5 or 6 people who got AZD1222 tested seropositive at baseline. Of spike-specific TCRs, nearly half reportedly target regions left unmutated in variants.

The chain recombines TRBV5-5 with TRBJ2-7, with D perhaps matching TRBD2 (7 bases). This receptor was taken from an adult in good health. This sample comprised peripheral blood, obtained on day 0 of AZD1222 vaccination. The CDR3 DNA sequence: TGTGCCAGCAGCTGGGGACTACAGGGTTTAGACTACGAGCAGTACTTC. It is translated as CASSWGLQGLDYEQYF.